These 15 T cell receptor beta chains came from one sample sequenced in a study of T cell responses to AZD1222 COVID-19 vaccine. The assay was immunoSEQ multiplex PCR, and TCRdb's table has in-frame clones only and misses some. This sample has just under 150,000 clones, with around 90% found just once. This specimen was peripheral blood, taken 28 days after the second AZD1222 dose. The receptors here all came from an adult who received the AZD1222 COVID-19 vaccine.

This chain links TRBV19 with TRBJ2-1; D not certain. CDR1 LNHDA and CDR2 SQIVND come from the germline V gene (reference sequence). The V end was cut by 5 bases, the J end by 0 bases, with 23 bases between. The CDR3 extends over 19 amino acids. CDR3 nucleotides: TGTGCCAGTAGTCCAAACCGGTGGAGTTTGGGCCGCTCCTACAATGAGCAGTTCTTC. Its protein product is CASSPNRWSLGRSYNEQFF.

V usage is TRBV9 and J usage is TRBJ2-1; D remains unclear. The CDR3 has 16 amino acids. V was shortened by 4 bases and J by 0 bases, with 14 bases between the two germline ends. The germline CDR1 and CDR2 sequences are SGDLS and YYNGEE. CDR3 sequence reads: CASSLNSASSYNEQFF. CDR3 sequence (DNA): TGTGCCAGCAGCCTGAACAGCGCGAGCTCCTACAATGAGCAGTTCTTC.

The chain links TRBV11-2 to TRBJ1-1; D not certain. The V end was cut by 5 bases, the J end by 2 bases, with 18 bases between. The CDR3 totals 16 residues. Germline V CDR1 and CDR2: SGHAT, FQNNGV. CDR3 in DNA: TGTGCCAGCAGCGCCTTACCGAAGGTCGTTAACACTGAAGCTTTCTTT. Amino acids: CASSALPKVVNTEAFF. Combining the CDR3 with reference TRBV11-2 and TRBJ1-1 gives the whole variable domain EAGVAQSPRYKIIEKRQSVAFWCNPISGHATLYWYQQILGQGPKLLIQFQNNGVVDDSQLPKDRFSAERLKGVDSTLKIQPAKLEDSAVYLCASSALPKVVNTEAFFGQGTRLTVV.

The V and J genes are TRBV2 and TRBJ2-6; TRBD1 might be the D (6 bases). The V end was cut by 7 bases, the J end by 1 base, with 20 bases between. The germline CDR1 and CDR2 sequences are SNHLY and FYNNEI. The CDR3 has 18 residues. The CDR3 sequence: CASKLLGAQGSGANVLTF. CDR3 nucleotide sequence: TGTGCCAGCAAACTACTGGGGGCCCAAGGATCTGGGGCCAACGTCCTGACTTTC.

The CDR3 sequence is CASSPLTYNSPLHF. CDR3 bases: TGTGCCAGCAGCCCACTCACCTATAATTCACCCCTCCACTTT. The chain is built from TRBV28 and TRBJ1-6, with unresolved D. Trimming pared 6 bases from V and 2 bases from J, leaving 8 bases between. Germline loops: CDR1 MDHEN, CDR2 SYDVKM. CDR3 length equals 14 residues.

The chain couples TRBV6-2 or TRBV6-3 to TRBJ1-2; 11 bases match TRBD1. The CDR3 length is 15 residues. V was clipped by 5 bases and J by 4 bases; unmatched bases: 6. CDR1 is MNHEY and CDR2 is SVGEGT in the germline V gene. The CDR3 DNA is TGTGCCAGCAGTCATCGGACAGGGGGCCTCTATGGCTACACCTTC. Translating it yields CASSHRTGGLYGYTF.

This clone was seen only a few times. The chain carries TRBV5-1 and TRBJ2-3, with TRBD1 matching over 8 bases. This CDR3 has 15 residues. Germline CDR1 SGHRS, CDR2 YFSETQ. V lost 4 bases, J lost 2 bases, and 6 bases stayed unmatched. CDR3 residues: CASSQGAVFTDTQYF. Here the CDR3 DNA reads TGCGCCAGCAGCCAGGGGGCAGTTTTCACAGATACGCAGTATTTT.

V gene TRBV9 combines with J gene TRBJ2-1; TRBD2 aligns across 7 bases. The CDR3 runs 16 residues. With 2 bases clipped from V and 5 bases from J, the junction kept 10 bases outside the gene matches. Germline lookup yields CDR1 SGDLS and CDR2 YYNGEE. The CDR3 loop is CASSVPREIHDNEQFF. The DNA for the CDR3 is TGTGCCAGCAGCGTTCCGCGGGAGATCCATGACAATGAGCAGTTCTTC.

For the CDR3, the DNA is TGTGCCAGCAGCTCCGGACTAGCGGGAGTTGCAGATACGCAGTATTTT. It yields the protein CASSSGLAGVADTQYF. The V call is TRBV7-2, the J call TRBJ2-3, with 13 bases lining up with TRBD2. V lost 4 bases and J lost 4; bases outside the gene matches: 5. The CDR3 sequence is 16 residues long. From germline, CDR1 is SGHTA and CDR2 FQGNSA.

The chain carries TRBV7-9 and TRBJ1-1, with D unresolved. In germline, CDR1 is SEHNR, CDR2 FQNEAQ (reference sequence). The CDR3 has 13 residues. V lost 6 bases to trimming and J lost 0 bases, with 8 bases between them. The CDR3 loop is CASSASLNTEAFF. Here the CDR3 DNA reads TGTGCCAGCAGTGCCTCCCTGAACACTGAAGCTTTCTTT.

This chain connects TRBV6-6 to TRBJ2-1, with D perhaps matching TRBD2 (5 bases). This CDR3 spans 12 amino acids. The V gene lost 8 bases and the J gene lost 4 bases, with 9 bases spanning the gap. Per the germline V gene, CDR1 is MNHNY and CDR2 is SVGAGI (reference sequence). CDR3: CASRDLYNEQFF. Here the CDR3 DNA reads TGTGCCAGCCGGGATTTATACAATGAGCAGTTCTTC.

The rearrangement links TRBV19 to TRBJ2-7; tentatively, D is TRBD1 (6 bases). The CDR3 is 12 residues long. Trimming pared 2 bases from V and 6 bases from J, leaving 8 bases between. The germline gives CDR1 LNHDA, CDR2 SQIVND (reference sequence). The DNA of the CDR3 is TGTGCCAGTAGTATAATCAGGGGCGAGCAGTACTTC. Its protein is CASSIIRGEQYF.

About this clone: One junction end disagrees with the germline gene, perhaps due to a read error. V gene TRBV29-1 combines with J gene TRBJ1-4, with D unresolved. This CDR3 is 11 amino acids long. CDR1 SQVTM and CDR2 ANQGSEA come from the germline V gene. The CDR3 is CSVGSDERLFF. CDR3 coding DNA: TGCAGCGTCGGTTCCGATGAAAGACTGTTTTTT.

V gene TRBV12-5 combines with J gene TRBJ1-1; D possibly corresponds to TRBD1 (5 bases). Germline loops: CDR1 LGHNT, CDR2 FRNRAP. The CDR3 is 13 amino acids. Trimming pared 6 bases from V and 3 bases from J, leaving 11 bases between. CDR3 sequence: CASGRDRYTEAFF. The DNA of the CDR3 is TGTGCTAGTGGCCGGGACCGTTACACTGAAGCTTTCTTT.

CDR3 loop: CASSLSSGRMVNTEAFF. CDR3 nucleotides: TGTGCCAGCAGTCTTTCTTCAGGTAGAATGGTGAACACTGAAGCTTTCTTT. The chain uses TRBV28 and TRBJ1-1; D uncertain. Germline CDR1 is MDHEN and CDR2 is SYDVKM. With 5 bases removed from V and 0 bases from J, the gap between germline ends came to 19 bases. This CDR3 region has 17 residues.